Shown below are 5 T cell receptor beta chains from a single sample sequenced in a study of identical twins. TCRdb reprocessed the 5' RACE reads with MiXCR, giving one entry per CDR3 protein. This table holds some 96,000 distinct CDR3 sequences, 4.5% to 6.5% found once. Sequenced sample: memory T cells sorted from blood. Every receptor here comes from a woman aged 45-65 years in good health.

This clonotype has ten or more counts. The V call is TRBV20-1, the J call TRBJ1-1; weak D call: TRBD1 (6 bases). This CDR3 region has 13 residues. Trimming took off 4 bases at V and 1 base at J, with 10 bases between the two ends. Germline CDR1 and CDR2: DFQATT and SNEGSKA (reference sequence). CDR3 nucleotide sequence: TGCAGTGCTACCGCAGGGGCGAACACTGAAGCTTTCTTT. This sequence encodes CSATAGANTEAFF.

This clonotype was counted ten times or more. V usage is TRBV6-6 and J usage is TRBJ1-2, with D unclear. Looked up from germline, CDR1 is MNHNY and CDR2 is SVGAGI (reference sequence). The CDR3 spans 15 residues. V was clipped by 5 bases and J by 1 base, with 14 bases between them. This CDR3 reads CASSPTRTLNYGYTF. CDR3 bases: TGTGCCAGCAGTCCTACTAGGACTCTTAACTATGGCTACACCTTC.

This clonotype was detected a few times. CDR3: CASSSRLAGLVYQETQYF. DNA for the CDR3: TGTGCCAGCAGTTCCAGACTAGCGGGCTTAGTGTACCAAGAGACCCAGTACTTC. The chain couples TRBV27 to TRBJ2-5, with 10 bases that match TRBD2. The J segment lost 0 bases and the V segment lost 4 bases, leaving 11 bases of the junction unmatched. CDR1 and CDR2 (germline): MNHEY, SMNVEV (reference sequence). The CDR3 contains 18 residues.

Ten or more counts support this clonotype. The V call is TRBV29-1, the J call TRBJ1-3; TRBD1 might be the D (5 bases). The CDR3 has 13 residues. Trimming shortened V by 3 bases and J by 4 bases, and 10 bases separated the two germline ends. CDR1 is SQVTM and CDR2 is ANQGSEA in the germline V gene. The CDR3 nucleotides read TGCAGCGTTGAGGGACCGCCGGGAAACACCATATATTTT. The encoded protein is CSVEGPPGNTIYF.

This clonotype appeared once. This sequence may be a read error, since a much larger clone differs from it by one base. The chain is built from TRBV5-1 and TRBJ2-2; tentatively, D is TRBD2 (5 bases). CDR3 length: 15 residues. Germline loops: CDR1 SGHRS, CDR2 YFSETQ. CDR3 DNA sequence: TGCGCCAGCAATTCCCTGACTGTCAACACCGGGGAGCCGTTTTTT. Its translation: CASNSLTVNTGEPFF.